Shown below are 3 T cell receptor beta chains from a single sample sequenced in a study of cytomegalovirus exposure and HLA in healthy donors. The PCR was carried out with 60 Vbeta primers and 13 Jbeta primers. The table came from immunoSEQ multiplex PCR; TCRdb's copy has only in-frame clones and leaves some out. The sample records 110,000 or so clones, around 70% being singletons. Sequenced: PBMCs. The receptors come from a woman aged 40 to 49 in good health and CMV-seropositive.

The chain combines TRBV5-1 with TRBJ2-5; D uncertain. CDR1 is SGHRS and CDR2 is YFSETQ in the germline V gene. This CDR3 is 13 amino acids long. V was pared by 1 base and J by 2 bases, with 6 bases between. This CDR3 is CASSLQVQETQYF. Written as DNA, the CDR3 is TGCGCCAGCAGCTTGCAGGTACAAGAGACCCAGTACTTC.

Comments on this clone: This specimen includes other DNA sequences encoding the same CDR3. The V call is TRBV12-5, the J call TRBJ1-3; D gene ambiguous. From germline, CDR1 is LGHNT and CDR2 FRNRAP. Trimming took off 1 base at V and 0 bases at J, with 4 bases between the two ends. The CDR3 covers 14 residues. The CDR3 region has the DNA TGTGCTAGTGGTTTGGGGAGCTCTGGAAACACCATATATTTT. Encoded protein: CASGLGSSGNTIYF.

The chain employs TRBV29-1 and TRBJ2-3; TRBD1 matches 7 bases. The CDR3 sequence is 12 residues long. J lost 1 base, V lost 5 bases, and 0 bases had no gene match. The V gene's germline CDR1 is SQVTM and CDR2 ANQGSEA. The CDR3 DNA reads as TGCAGCGTTACAGGGGGCACAGATACGCAGTATTTT. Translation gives CSVTGGTDTQYF.